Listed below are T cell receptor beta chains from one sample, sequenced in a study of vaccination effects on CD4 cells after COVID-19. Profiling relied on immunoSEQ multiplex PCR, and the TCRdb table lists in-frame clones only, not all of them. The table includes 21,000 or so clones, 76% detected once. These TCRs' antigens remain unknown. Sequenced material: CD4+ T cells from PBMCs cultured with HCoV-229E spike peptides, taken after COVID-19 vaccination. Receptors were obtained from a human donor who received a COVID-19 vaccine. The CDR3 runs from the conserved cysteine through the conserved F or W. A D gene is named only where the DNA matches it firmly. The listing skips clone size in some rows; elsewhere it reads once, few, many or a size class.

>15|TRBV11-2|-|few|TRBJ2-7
CASSLQTGTAIGQYF
TGTGCCAGCAGCCTTCAGACCGGGACCGCCATCGGGCAGTACTTC
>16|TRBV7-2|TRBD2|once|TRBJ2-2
CASSLWSGGGTGELFF
TGTGCCAGCAGCTTATGGAGCGGGGGAGGTACCGGGGAGCTGTTTTTT
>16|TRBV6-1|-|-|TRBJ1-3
CASSGQRFNSGNTIYF
TGTGCCAGCAGTGGTCAACGGTTTAACTCTGGAAACACCATATATTTT
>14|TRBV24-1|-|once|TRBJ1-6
CATSDSRVNSPLHF
TGTGCCACCAGTGATTCCAGGGTTAATTCACCCCTCCACTTT
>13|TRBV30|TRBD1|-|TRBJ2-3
CAWTDRVADTQYF
TGTGCCTGGACGGACAGGGTGGCAGATACGCAGTATTTT
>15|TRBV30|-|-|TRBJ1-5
CAWSVASSGNQPQHF
TGTGCCTGGAGTGTAGCAAGTTCGGGGAATCAGCCCCAGCATTTT
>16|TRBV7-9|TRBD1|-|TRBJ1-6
CASSLLKDRGRSPLHF
TGTGCCAGCAGCTTACTCAAGGACAGGGGTCGTTCACCCCTCCACTTT
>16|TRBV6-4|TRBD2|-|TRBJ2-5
CASSDSGLVGGETQYF
TGTGCCAGCAGTGACTCCGGACTGGTCGGGGGGGAGACCCAGTACTTC
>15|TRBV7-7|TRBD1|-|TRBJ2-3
CASSSGTGGTDTQYF
TGTGCCAGCAGCAGCGGGACAGGGGGCACAGATACGCAGTATTTT
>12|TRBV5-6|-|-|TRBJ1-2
CASSLGALLDTF
TGTGCCAGCAGCTTGGGTGCTTTACTGGACACCTTC
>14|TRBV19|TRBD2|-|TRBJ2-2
CATGNPGGTGELFF
TGTGCCACCGGTAATCCGGGGGGCACCGGGGAGCTGTTTTTT
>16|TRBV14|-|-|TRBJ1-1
CASSQEHGRGGGEAFF
TGTGCCAGCAGCCAAGAGCATGGACGGGGGGGCGGTGAAGCTTTCTTT
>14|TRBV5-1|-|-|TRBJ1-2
CASSLAQALGGYTF
TGCGCCAGCAGCTTGGCACAGGCTTTGGGTGGCTACACCTTC
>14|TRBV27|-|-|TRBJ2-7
CASRTGTNIREQYF
TGTGCCAGCAGAACCGGGACAAACATAAGGGAGCAGTACTTC
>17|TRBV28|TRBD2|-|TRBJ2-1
CASSFSPGREGFNEQFF
TGTGCCAGCAGTTTTTCCCCGGGGAGGGAGGGGTTCAATGAGCAGTTCTTC
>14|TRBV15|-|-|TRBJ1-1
CATSRVGERLEAFF
TGTGCCACCAGCAGGGTGGGAGAACGGCTTGAAGCTTTCTTT
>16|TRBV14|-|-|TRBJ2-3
CASSQEGRGGRDAQYF
TGTGCCAGCAGCCAAGAAGGGAGAGGGGGTAGGGACGCGCAGTATTTT
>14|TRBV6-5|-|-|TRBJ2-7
CASGGQASPYEQYF
TGTGCCAGCGGGGGGCAGGCGAGTCCCTACGAGCAGTACTTC
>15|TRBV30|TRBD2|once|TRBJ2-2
CAWMGLAGNTGELFF
TGTGCCTGGATGGGACTAGCGGGAAACACCGGGGAGCTGTTTTTT
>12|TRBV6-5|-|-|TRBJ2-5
CASTGRDTSRYF
TGTGCCAGCACGGGCCGAGACACCTCGAGATACTTC
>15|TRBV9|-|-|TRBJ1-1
CASSVAAGKETEAFF
TGTGCCAGCAGCGTAGCCGCAGGGAAAGAGACTGAAGCTTTCTTT
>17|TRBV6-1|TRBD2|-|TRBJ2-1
CASSEALRLAGSNEQFF
TGTGCCAGCAGTGAAGCGCTTAGACTAGCGGGGTCCAATGAGCAGTTCTTC
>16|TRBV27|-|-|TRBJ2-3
CASSSRSLVGTDTQYF
TGTGCCAGCAGTTCGCGATCTCTAGTAGGCACAGATACGCAGTATTTT
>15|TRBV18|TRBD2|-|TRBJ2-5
CASSQLLAGWEDQYF
TGTGCCAGCTCACAGCTCCTAGCGGGATGGGAGGACCAGTACTTC
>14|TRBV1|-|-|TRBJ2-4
CTSSQEGTKNIQYF
TGCACCAGCAGCCAAGAGGGAACCAAAAACATTCAGTACTTC
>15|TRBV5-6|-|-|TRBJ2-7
CASSLLGPNPYEQYF
TGTGCCAGCAGCTTACTCGGGCCAAACCCCTACGAGCAGTACTTC
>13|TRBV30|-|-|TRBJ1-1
CAWSAGTSTEAFF
TGTGCCTGGAGTGCCGGGACTTCAACTGAAGCTTTCTTT
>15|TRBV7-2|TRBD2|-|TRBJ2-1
CASSPSLAGADEQFF
TGTGCCAGCAGCCCCTCACTAGCGGGAGCAGATGAGCAGTTCTTC
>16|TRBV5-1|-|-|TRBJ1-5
CASSLEGGLGEQPQHF
TGCGCCAGCAGCTTGGAAGGGGGTTTGGGTGAACAGCCCCAGCATTTT
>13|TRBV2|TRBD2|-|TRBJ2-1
CASKRDRNNEQFF
TGTGCCAGCAAGCGGGACCGCAACAATGAGCAGTTCTTC
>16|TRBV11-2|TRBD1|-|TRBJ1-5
CASSPGGARINQPQHF
TGTGCCAGCAGCCCAGGGGGGGCGCGGATCAATCAGCCCCAGCATTTT
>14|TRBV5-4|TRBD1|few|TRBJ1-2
CASRIRGQSYGYTF
TGTGCCAGCAGAATACGGGGACAGTCCTATGGCTACACCTTC
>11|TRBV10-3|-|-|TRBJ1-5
CATGPNQPQHF
TGTGCGACGGGACCCAATCAGCCCCAGCATTTT
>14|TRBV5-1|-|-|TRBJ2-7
CASSPRRGSYEQYF
TGCGCCAGCAGCCCTCGTAGGGGCTCGTACGAGCAGTACTTC
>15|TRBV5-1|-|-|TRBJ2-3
CASSLAGKLTDTQYF
TGCGCCAGCAGCTTGGCGGGGAAACTCACAGATACGCAGTATTTT
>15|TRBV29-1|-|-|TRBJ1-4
CSVAAEGGGGEKLFF
TGCAGCGTTGCGGCTGAGGGCGGGGGTGGTGAAAAACTGTTTTTT
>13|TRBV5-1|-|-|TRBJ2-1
CASSPQLGYEQFF
TGCGCCAGCAGCCCACAACTAGGCTATGAGCAGTTCTTC
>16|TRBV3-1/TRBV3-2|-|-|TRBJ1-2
CASSQSAGGPPYGYTF
TGTGCCAGCAGCCAGTCCGCTGGGGGACCCCCCTATGGCTACACCTTC
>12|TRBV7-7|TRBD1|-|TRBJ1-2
CASGQAPYGYTF
TGTGCCTCCGGACAGGCTCCGTATGGCTACACCTTC
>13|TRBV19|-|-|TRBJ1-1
CASSTTRANEAFF
TGTGCCAGTAGTACAACCCGGGCCAATGAAGCTTTCTTT
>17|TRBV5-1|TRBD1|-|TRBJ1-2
CASSLREPGGNGYGYTF
TGCGCCAGCAGCTTGCGTGAGCCAGGGGGAAACGGCTATGGCTACACCTTC
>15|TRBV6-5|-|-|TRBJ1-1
CASRTPSGAWTEAFF
TGTGCCAGCAGGACGCCCTCGGGGGCTTGGACTGAAGCTTTCTTT
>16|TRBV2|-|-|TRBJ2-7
CASSRGRDARSYEQYF
TGTGCCAGCAGTAGGGGGAGGGACGCGAGATCCTACGAGCAGTACTTC
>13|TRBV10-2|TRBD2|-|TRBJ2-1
CATSLGGTGEQFF
TGCGCCACCTCCCTCGGGGGGACGGGTGAGCAGTTCTTC
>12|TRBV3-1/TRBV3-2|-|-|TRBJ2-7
CASSPSGVEQYF
TGTGCCAGCAGCCCCTCCGGCGTCGAGCAGTACTTC
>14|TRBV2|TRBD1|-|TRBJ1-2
CASRAGQGMYGYTF
TGTGCCAGCAGGGCCGGACAGGGAATGTATGGCTACACCTTC
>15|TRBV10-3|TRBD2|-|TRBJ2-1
CASRVAGSSYNEQFF
TGTGCCTCCAGGGTAGCGGGATCCTCCTACAATGAGCAGTTCTTC
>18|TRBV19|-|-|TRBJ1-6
CASSIDYGYSSYNSPLHF
TGTGCCAGTAGTATAGATTACGGGTACAGCTCCTATAATTCACCCCTCCACTTT
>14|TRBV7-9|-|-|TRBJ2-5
CASSLRGAQETQYF
TGTGCCAGCAGCTTAAGAGGGGCCCAAGAGACCCAGTACTTC
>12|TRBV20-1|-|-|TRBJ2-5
CSASRGAETQYF
TGCAGTGCTAGTCGGGGGGCCGAGACCCAGTACTTC
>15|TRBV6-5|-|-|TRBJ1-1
CASLPPVGSSTEAFF
TGTGCCAGCCTACCCCCGGTCGGGAGCTCCACTGAAGCTTTCTTT
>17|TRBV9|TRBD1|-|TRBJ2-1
CASSAGQGLLSYNEQFF
TGTGCCAGCAGCGCAGGACAGGGCCTTCTCTCCTACAATGAGCAGTTCTTC
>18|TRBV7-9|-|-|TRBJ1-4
CASSLIRWGTATNEKLFF
TGTGCCAGCAGCTTAATACGGTGGGGAACGGCAACTAATGAAAAACTGTTTTTT
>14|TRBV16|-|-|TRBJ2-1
CASSQFSRPNEQFF
TGTGCCAGCAGCCAATTTTCCAGACCGAATGAGCAGTTCTTC
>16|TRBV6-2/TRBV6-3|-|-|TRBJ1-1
CASSSGPTRKDTEAFF
TGTGCCAGCAGTTCCGGGCCCACGAGGAAGGACACTGAAGCTTTCTTT
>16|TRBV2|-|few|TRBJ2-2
CASSDLRGTYTGELFF
TGTGCCAGCAGTGATCTCCGTGGCACCTACACCGGGGAGCTGTTTTTT
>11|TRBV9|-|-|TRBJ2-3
CASSVGDTQYF
TGTGCCAGCAGCGTAGGAGATACGCAGTATTTT
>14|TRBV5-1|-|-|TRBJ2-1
CASSFSSDNNEQFF
TGCGCCAGCAGCTTTTCATCAGATAACAATGAGCAGTTCTTC
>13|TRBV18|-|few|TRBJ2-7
CASSPPGEDEQYF
TGTGCCAGCTCACCACCAGGGGAGGACGAGCAGTACTTC